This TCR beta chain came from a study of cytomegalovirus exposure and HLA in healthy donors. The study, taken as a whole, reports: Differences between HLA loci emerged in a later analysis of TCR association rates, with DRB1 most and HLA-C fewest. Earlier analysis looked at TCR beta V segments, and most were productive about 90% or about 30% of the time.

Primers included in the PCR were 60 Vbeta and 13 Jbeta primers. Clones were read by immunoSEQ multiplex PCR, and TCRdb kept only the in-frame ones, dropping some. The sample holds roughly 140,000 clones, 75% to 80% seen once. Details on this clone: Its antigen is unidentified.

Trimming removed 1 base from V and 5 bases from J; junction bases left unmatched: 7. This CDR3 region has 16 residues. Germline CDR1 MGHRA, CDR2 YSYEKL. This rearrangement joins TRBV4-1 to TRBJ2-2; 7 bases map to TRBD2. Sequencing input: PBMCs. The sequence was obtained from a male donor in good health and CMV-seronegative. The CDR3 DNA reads TGCGCCAGCAGCCAAGGGTCTAGCGGCGGTACCGGGGAGCTGTTTTTT. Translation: CASSQGSSGGTGELFF.